This T cell receptor beta chain was identified during a study of shared clonotypes between healthy human individuals. At deep level, the assay was performed. Repertoires were generated with immunoSEQ multiplex PCR, while TCRdb's copy carries only in-frame clones and drops some. The table lists 2,500,000 or so clones, 85% to 95% of them singletons. Trimming cost V 2 bases and J 2 bases; bases outside gene matches: 2. CDR1 is MNHNY and CDR2 is SVGAGI in the germline V gene (reference sequence). The CDR3 contains 15 residues. The sequence was obtained from a man aged 18-30 years in good health. The chain links TRBV6-6 to TRBJ2-5; 10 nucleotides agree with TRBD1. The source material was naive CD4+ T cells sorted from blood. Subset indicated: CD45RA+ positively selected. As DNA, the CDR3 is TGTGCCAGCAGTTACCTGGACAGGGGGCAAGAGACCCAGTACTTC. Protein product: CASSYLDRGQETQYF.